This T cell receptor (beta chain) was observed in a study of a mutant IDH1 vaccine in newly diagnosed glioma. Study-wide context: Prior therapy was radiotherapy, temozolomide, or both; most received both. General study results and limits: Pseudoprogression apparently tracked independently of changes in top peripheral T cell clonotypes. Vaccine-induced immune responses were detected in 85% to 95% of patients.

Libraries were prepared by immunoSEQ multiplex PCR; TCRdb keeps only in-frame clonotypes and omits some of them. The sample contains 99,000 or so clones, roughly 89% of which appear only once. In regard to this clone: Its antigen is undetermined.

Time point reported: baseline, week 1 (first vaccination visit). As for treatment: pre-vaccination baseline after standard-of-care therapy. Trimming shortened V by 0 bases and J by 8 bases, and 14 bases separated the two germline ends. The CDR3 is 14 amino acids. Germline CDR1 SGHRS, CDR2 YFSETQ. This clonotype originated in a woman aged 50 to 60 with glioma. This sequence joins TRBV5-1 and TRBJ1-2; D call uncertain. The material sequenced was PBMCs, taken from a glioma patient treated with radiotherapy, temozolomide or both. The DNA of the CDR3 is TGCGCCAGCAGCTTGGCCTCGAGGGCTGGGGGCTACACCTTC. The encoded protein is CASSLASRAGGYTF.